The rows below give T cell receptor beta chains drawn from one sample of a study of patients and donors after allogeneic stem cell transplantation. TCRdb redid the calling of the RT-PCR reads with MiXCR, one entry per CDR3 protein. The sample lists hundreds of thousands of distinct CDR3 sequences, around two fifths seen once, with 11% in the top ten. The specimen was blood, either unsorted or a sorted T cell fraction (not recorded which). Receptors originate from a human donor who was either an allogeneic HSCT recipient or a stem cell or donor lymphocyte infusion donor (not recorded which). It is not recorded whose cells these are; they may come from a transplant donor. Each CDR3 is given without its conserved first and last residue.

V	CDR3
TRBV3-1	ASSQGQGANSPLH
TRBV4-1	ASSQDDGGTGTSYEQY
TRBV9	ASSVAPGGTDTQY
TRBV20-1	SARKPGSSPLH
TRBV27	ASSLKGAGYNEQF
TRBV7-6	ASSLTENTEAF
TRBV20-1	SVPPLH
TRBV7-9	ASSLFGDEQF
TRBV3-1	ASSPLRGFSSYNSPLH
TRBV7-6	ASSPAGYGRYGYT
TRBV11-2	ASSLKLLGGIAF
TRBV12-3/TRBV12-4	ASSPHSNQPQH
TRBV28	HVGTSYEQY
TRBV6-6	ASSYKDRKAF
TRBV7-8	ASSLDWVGQPQH
TRBV9	ASSVSTGREAEAF
TRBV21-1	ASSKLSPDEQF
TRBV12-3/TRBV12-4	ASTLGLAGANEQF
TRBV27	ASSLGIGEAF
TRBV6-5	ASGHLGVEEAF
TRBV15	ATSRDRVTYEQY
TRBV7-9	ASSLASQPMNTEAF
TRBV7-9	ASSLAGPTQH
TRBV12-3/TRBV12-4	ASSPQGAGAKNIQY
TRBV4-3	ASSQDRRAVSEKLF
TRBV5-1	ASSLGLTEQY
TRBV10-3	AISPTVMNTEAF
TRBV18	ASSPGTVENQPQH